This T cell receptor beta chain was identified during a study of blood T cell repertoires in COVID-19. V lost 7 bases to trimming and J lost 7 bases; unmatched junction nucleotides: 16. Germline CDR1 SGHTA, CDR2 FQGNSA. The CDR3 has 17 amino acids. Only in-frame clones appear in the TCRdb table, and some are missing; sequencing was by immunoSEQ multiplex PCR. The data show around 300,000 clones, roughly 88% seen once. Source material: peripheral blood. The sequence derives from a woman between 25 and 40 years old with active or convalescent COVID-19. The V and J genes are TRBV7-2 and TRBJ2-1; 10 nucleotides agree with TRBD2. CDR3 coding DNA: TGTGCCAGCAAGCTTAAGCCCAGCGGGGGGGCAATGAATGAGCAGTTCTTC. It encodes CASKLKPSGGAMNEQFF.